These T cell receptor beta chains were read from a single sample in a study of response to subunit inactivated influenza vaccine. Using its own MiXCR run on the RT-PCR reads, TCRdb lists one record per CDR3 protein. The top ten hold 2.8% of the sample, which has about 540,000 distinct CDR3 sequences, around 25% seen once. These sequences were also reported in another study, on T cells expressing NK-cell markers.

The specimen was CD4+ T cells sorted from PBMCs, collected roughly 12 days after vaccination. The source is a man aged 45-65 years who received an inactivated influenza vaccine. Each CDR3 is given with its conserved first and last residue. Each record gives: D gene, J gene, clone size, V gene, CDR3 protein, CDR3 DNA. The D gene is left open where the match is weak. A row's size may be missing; if present it is once, few, many or a size class.

D: TRBD2; J: TRBJ2-3; size: few; V: TRBV29-1; CDR3: CSVLGTSGSGSTDTQYF; DNA: TGCAGCGTTCTGGGAACTAGCGGGAGTGGGAGCACAGATACGCAGTATTTT
D: TRBD2; J: TRBJ2-1; size: .; V: TRBV7-2; CDR3: CASSRTSGGAYEQFF; DNA: TGTGCCAGCAGCCGCACTAGCGGGGGGGCCTATGAGCAGTTCTTC
D: .; J: TRBJ2-2; size: .; V: TRBV29-1; CDR3: CSVRERITGELFF; DNA: TGCAGCGTTAGAGAACGGATCACCGGGGAGCTGTTTTTT
D: .; J: TRBJ2-6; size: .; V: TRBV14; CDR3: CASSQGHTGANVLTF; DNA: TGTGCCAGCAGCCAGGGTCACACCGGGGCCAACGTCCTGACTTTC
D: TRBD2; J: TRBJ2-7; size: .; V: TRBV6-2/TRBV6-3; CDR3: CASSYPTGLAGGQDSYEQYF; DNA: TGTGCCAGCAGTTACCCGACCGGGCTAGCGGGAGGCCAAGATTCCTACGAGCAGTACTTC
D: .; J: TRBJ2-7; size: .; V: TRBV7-9; CDR3: CASSSSTRRSEQYF; DNA: TGTGCCAGCAGCTCGTCGACACGTAGGTCCGAGCAGTACTTC
D: .; J: TRBJ2-5; size: many; V: TRBV4-3; CDR3: CASSQDPISSETQYF; DNA: TGCGCCAGCAGCCAAGATCCTATTAGTTCGGAGACCCAGTACTTC
D: TRBD2; J: TRBJ2-5; size: few; V: TRBV7-2; CDR3: CASSLVFDSGEETQYF; DNA: TGTGCCAGCAGCTTAGTGTTTGATAGCGGGGAAGAGACCCAGTACTTC
D: TRBD2; J: TRBJ2-3; size: .; V: TRBV19; CDR3: CASSTPSASGKDTQYF; DNA: TGTGCCAGTAGTACCCCCTCGGCTAGCGGGAAAGATACGCAGTATTTT
D: .; J: TRBJ2-3; size: .; V: TRBV4-3; CDR3: CASSQDALTDTQYF; DNA: TGCGCCAGCAGCCAAGACGCGCTCACAGATACGCAGTATTTT
D: .; J: TRBJ2-2; size: few; V: TRBV4-2; CDR3: CASSQGLVGDTGELFF; DNA: TGTGCCAGCAGCCAAGGGCTAGTCGGGGACACCGGGGAGCTGTTTTTT
D: TRBD1; J: TRBJ1-1; size: many; V: TRBV12-3/TRBV12-4; CDR3: CASSSGQGGTEAFF; DNA: TGTGCCAGCAGTTCTGGACAGGGAGGCACTGAAGCTTTCTTT
D: TRBD1; J: TRBJ2-7; size: few; V: TRBV4-1; CDR3: CASSLISGTGDYEQYF; DNA: TGCGCCAGCAGTCTAATATCCGGGACAGGGGACTACGAGCAGTACTTC
D: .; J: TRBJ1-3; size: few; V: TRBV5-1; CDR3: CATREISGNTIYF; DNA: TGCGCCACCCGCGAGATCTCTGGAAACACCATATATTTT
D: .; J: TRBJ1-1; size: .; V: TRBV5-6; CDR3: CASSLRSWTPVTEAFF; DNA: TGTGCCAGCAGCTTGAGGTCGTGGACCCCCGTCACTGAAGCTTTCTTT
D: .; J: TRBJ2-3; size: .; V: TRBV4-2; CDR3: CASSQGWAGHTDTQYF; DNA: TGTGCCAGCAGCCAAGGCTGGGCGGGACACACAGATACGCAGTATTTT
D: .; J: TRBJ2-3; size: .; V: TRBV7-2; CDR3: CASSRGTVADTQYF; DNA: TGTGCCAGCAGCCGCGGGACAGTCGCAGATACGCAGTATTTT
D: .; J: TRBJ2-3; size: .; V: TRBV10-3; CDR3: CAIRRTESTDTQYF; DNA: TGTGCCATCAGGAGGACAGAAAGCACAGATACGCAGTATTTT
D: .; J: TRBJ1-2; size: .; V: TRBV20-1; CDR3: CSARESGEANYGYTF; DNA: TGCAGTGCTAGAGAATCGGGGGAGGCTAACTATGGCTACACCTTC
D: .; J: TRBJ1-6; size: .; V: TRBV28; CDR3: CASSLWVAREGSPLHF; DNA: TGTGCCAGCAGTTTATGGGTGGCCAGGGAGGGTTCACCCCTCCACTTT
D: .; J: TRBJ2-7; size: .; V: TRBV7-2; CDR3: CASSPTPAGSYEQYF; DNA: TGTGCCAGCAGCCCTACCCCAGCAGGATCCTACGAGCAGTACTTC
D: .; J: TRBJ2-7; size: few; V: TRBV20-1; CDR3: CSAIRQATYEQYF; DNA: TGCAGTGCAATCAGACAGGCTACCTACGAGCAGTACTTC
D: TRBD2; J: TRBJ2-5; size: few; V: TRBV29-1; CDR3: CSVTPRGAETQYF; DNA: TGCAGCGTTACCCCGCGGGGGGCGGAGACCCAGTACTTC